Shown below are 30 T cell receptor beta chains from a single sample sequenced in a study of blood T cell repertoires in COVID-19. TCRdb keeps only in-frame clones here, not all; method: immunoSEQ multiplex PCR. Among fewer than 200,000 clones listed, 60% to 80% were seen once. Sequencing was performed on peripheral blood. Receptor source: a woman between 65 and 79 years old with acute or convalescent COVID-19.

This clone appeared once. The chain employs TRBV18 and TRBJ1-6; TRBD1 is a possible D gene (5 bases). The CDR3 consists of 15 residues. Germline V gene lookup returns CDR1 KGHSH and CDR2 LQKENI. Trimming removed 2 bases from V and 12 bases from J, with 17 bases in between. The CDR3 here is CASSPGSDSSLPLHF. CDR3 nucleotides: TGTGCCAGCTCACCAGGTAGTGACAGCTCCTTACCCCTCCACTTT.

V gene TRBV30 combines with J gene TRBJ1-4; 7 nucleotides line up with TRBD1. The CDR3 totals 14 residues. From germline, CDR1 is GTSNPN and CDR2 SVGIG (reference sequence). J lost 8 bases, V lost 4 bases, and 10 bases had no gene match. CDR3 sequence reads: CAWNRDRVGEKLFF. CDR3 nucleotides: TGTGCCTGGAATCGAGACAGGGTAGGGGAAAAACTGTTTTTT.

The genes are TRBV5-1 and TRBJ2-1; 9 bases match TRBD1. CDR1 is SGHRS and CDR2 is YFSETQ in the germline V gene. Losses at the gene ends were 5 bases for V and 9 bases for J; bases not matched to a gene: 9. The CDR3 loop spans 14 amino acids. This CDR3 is CASSTTGGVTEQFF. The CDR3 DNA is TGCGCCAGCAGTACGACAGGGGGGGTCACTGAGCAGTTCTTC.

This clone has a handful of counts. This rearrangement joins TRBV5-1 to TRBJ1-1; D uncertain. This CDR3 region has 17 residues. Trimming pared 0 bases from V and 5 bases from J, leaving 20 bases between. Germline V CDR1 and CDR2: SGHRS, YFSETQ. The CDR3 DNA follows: TGCGCCAGCAGCTTGGACTCTGTGAGGGTGAGAGGTACTGAAGCTTTCTTT. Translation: CASSLDSVRVRGTEAFF. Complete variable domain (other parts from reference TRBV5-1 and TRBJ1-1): KAGVTQTPRYLIKTRGQQVTLSCSPISGHRSVSWYQQTPGQGLQFLFEYFSETQRNKGNFPGRFSGRQFSNSRSEMNVSTLELGDSALYLCASSLDSVRVRGTEAFFGQGTRLTVV.

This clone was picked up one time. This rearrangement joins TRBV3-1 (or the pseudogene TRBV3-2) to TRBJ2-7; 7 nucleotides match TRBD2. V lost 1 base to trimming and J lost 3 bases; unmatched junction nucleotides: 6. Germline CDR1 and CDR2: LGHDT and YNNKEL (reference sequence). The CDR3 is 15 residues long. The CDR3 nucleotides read TGTGCCAGCAGCCAAGGACGTGTAGCGGGCTACGAGCAGTACTTC. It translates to CASSQGRVAGYEQYF.

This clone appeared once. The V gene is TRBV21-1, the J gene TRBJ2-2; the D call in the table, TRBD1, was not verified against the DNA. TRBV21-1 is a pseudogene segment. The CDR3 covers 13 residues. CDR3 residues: CANPRGYTGELFF. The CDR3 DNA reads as TGTGCCAACCCCAGGGGATACACCGGGGAGCTGTTTTTT.

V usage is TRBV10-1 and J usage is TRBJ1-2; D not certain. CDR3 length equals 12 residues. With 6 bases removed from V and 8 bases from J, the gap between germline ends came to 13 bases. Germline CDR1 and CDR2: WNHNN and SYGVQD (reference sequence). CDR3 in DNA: TGCGCCAGCAGCGATTTGTCTATCGGCTACACCTTC. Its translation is CASSDLSIGYTF.

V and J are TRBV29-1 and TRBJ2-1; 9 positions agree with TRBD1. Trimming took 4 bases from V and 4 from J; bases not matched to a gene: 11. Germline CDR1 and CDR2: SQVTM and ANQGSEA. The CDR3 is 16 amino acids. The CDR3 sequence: CSVALGGQGRYNEQFF. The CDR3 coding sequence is TGCAGCGTTGCCCTCGGGGGACAGGGCCGGTACAATGAGCAGTTCTTC.

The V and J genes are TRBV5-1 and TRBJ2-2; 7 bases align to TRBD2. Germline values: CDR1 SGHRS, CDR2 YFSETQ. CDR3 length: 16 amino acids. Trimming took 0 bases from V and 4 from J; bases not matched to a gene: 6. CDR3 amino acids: CASSLARGDRTGELFF. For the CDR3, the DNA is TGCGCCAGCAGCTTGGCCCGGGGGGACCGCACCGGGGAGCTGTTTTTT.

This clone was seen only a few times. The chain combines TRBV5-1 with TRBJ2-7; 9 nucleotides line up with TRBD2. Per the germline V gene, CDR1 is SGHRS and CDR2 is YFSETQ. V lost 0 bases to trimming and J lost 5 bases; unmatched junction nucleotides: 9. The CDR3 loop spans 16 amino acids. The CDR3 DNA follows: TGCGCCAGCAGCTTGGCGGTAGCGGGAGAGGTCCACGAGCAGTACTTC. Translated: CASSLAVAGEVHEQYF. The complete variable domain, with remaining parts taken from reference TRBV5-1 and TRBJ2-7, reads KAGVTQTPRYLIKTRGQQVTLSCSPISGHRSVSWYQQTPGQGLQFLFEYFSETQRNKGNFPGRFSGRQFSNSRSEMNVSTLELGDSALYLCASSLAVAGEVHEQYFGPGTRLTVT.

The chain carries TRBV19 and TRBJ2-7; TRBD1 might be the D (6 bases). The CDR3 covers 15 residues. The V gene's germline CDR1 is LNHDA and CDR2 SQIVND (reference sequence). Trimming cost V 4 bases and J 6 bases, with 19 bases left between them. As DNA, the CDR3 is TGTGCCAGTAGTAGAACCACAGGGTTCAGGAGCGAGCAGTACTTC. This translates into CASSRTTGFRSEQYF. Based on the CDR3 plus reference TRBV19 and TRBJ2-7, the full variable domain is DGGITQSPKYLFRKEGQNVTLSCEQNLNHDAMYWYRQDPGQGLRLIYYSQIVNDFQKGDIAEGYSVSREKKESFPLTVTSAQKNPTAFYLCASSRTTGFRSEQYFGPGTRLTVT.

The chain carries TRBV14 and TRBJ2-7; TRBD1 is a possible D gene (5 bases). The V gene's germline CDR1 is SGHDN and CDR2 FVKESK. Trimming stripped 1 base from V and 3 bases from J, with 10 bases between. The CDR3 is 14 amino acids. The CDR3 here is CASSQGRQYYEQYF. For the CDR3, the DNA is TGTGCCAGCAGCCAAGGGAGACAGTACTACGAGCAGTACTTC.

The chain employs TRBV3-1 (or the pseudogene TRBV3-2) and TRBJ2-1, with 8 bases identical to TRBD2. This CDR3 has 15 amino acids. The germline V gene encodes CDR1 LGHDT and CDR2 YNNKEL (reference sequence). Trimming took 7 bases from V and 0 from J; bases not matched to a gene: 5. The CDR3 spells CASTNGRASYNEQFF. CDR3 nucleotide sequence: TGTGCCAGCACTAACGGGAGGGCCTCCTACAATGAGCAGTTCTTC.

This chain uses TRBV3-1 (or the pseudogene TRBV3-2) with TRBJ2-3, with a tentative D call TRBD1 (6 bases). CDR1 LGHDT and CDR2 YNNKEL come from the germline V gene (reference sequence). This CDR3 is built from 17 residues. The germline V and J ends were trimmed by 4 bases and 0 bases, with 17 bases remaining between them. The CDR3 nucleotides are TGTGCCAGCAGCCCCCTGGGACAACCGACTAGCACAGATACGCAGTATTTT. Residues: CASSPLGQPTSTDTQYF.

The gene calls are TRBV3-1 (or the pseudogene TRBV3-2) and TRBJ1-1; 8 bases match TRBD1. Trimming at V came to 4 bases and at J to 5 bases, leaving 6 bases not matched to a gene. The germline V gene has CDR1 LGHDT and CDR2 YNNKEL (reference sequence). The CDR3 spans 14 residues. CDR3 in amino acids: CASSLQGVQTEAFF. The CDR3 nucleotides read TGTGCCAGCAGCCTACAGGGGGTACAAACTGAAGCTTTCTTT.

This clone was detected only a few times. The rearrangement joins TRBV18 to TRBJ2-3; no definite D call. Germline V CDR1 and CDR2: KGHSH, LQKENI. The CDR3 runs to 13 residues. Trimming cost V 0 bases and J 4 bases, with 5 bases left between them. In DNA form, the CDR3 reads TGTGCCAGCTCACCACCTAGCTCAGATACGCAGTATTTT. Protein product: CASSPPSSDTQYF. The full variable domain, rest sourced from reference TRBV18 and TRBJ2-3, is NAGVMQNPRHLVRRRGQEARLRCSPMKGHSHVYWYRQLPEEGLKFMVYLQKENIIDESGMPKERFSAEFPKEGPSILRIQQVVRGDSAAYFCASSPPSSDTQYFGPGTRLTVL.

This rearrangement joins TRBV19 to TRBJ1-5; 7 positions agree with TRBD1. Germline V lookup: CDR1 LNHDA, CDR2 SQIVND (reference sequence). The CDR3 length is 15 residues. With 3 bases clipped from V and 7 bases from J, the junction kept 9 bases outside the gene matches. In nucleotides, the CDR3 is TGTGCCAGTAGTATCCACAGGGGAAAGGGACAGCCCCAGCATTTT. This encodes CASSIHRGKGQPQHF.

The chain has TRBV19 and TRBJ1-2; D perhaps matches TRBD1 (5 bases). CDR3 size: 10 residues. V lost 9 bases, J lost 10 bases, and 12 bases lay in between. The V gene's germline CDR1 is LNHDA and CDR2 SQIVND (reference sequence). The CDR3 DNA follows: TGTGCCAGCGGGGGACGGTTCTACACCTTC. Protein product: CASGGRFYTF. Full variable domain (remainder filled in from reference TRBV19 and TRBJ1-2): DGGITQSPKYLFRKEGQNVTLSCEQNLNHDAMYWYRQDPGQGLRLIYYSQIVNDFQKGDIAEGYSVSREKKESFPLTVTSAQKNPTAFYLCASGGRFYTFGSGTRLTVV.

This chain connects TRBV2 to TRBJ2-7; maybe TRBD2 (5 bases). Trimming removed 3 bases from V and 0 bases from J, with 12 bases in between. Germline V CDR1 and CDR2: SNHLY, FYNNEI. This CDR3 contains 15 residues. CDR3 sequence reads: CASSDRGFRSYEQYF. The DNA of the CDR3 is TGTGCCAGCAGTGACCGAGGGTTTCGCTCCTACGAGCAGTACTTC.

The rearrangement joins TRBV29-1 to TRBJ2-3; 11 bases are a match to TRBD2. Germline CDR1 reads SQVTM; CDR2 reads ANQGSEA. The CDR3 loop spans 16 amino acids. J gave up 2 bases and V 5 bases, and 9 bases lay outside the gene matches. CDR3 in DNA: TGCAGCGTTAGGGCCGGACTAGCGGGTAACACAGATACGCAGTATTTT. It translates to CSVRAGLAGNTDTQYF.

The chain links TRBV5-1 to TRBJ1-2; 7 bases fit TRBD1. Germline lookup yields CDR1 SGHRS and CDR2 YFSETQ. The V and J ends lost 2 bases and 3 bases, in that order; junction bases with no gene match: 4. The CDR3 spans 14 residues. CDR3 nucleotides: TGCGCCAGCAGCTTTACTACAGGGGACTATGGCTACACCTTC. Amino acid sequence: CASSFTTGDYGYTF. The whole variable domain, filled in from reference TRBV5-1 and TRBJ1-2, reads KAGVTQTPRYLIKTRGQQVTLSCSPISGHRSVSWYQQTPGQGLQFLFEYFSETQRNKGNFPGRFSGRQFSNSRSEMNVSTLELGDSALYLCASSFTTGDYGYTFGSGTRLTVV.

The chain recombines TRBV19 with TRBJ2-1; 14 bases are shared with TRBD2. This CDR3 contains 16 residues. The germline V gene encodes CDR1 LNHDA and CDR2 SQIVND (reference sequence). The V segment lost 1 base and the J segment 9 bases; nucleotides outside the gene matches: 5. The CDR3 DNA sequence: TGTGCCAGTAGTATAGCCGGGACTAGCGGGAGAGGTGAGCAGTTCTTC. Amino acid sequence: CASSIAGTSGRGEQFF.

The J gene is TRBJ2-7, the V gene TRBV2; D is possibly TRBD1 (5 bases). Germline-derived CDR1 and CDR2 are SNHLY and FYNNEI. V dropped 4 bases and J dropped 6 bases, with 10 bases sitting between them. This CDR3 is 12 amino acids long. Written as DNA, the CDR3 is TGTGCCAGCAGTGTCCTCCAGGGCGAGCAGTACTTC. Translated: CASSVLQGEQYF.

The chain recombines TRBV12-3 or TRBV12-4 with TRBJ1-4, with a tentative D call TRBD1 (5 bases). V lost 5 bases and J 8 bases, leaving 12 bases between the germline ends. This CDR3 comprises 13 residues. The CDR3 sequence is CASSRGVQEKLFF. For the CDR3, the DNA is TGTGCCAGCAGTAGGGGTGTGCAGGAAAAACTGTTTTTT.

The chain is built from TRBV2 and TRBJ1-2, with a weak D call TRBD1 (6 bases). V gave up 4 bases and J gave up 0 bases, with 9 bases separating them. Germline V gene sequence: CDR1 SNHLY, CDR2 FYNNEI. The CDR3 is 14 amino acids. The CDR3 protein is CASSGQEPNYGYTF. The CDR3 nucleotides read TGTGCCAGCAGTGGACAGGAACCTAACTATGGCTACACCTTC.

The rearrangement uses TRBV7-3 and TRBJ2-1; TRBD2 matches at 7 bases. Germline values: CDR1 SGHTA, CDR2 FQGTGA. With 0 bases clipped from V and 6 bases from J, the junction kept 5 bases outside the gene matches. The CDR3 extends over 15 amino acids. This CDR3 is CASSLTAGNFNEQFF. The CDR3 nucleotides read TGTGCCAGCAGCTTAACAGCGGGAAACTTCAATGAGCAGTTCTTC.

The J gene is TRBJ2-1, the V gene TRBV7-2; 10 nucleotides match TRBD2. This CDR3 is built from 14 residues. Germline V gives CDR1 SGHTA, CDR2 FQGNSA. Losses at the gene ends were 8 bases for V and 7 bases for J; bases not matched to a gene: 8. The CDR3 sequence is CASRLAGEANEQFF. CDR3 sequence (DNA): TGTGCCAGCCGGCTAGCGGGAGAGGCGAATGAGCAGTTCTTC.

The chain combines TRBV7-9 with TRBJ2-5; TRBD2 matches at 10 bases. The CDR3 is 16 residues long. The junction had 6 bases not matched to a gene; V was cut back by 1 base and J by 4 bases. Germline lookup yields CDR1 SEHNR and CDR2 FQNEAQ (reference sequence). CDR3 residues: CASSLGASGRLETQYF. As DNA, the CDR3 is TGTGCCAGCAGCTTAGGGGCTAGCGGGAGACTAGAGACCCAGTACTTC.

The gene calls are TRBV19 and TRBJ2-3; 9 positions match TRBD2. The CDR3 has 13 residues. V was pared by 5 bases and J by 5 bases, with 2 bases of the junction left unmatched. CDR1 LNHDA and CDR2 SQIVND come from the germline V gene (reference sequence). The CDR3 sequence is CASSGLAIDTQYF. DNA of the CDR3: TGTGCCAGTAGTGGACTAGCGATAGATACGCAGTATTTT.

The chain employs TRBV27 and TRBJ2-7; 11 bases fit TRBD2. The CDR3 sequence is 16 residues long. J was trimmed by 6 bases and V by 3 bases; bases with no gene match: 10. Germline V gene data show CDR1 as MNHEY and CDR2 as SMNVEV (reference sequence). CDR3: CASSFIGTSGLSEQYF. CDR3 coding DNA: TGTGCCAGCAGTTTTATCGGGACTAGCGGACTTTCCGAGCAGTACTTC.